The source of this T cell receptor (beta chain) is a study of patients and donors after allogeneic stem cell transplantation. TCRdb fed the RT-PCR reads into MiXCR, producing one record per CDR3 protein. The sample consists of more than 850,000 distinct CDR3 sequences, about 20% of them appearing once. Specimen: blood, either unsorted or a sorted T cell fraction (not recorded which). The source of this sequence is a human donor who was either an allogeneic HSCT recipient or a stem cell or donor lymphocyte infusion donor (not recorded which). It is not recorded whose cells these are; they may come from a transplant donor.

CDR3 protein: CASSLSYQPYEQYF. CDR3 sequence (DNA): TGTGCCAGCAGTTTGAGCTATCAGCCCTACGAGCAGTACTTC. The chain links TRBV12-3 or TRBV12-4 to TRBJ2-7; no definite D call. Trimming cost V 3 bases and J 2 bases, with 11 bases left between them. This CDR3 has 14 residues.